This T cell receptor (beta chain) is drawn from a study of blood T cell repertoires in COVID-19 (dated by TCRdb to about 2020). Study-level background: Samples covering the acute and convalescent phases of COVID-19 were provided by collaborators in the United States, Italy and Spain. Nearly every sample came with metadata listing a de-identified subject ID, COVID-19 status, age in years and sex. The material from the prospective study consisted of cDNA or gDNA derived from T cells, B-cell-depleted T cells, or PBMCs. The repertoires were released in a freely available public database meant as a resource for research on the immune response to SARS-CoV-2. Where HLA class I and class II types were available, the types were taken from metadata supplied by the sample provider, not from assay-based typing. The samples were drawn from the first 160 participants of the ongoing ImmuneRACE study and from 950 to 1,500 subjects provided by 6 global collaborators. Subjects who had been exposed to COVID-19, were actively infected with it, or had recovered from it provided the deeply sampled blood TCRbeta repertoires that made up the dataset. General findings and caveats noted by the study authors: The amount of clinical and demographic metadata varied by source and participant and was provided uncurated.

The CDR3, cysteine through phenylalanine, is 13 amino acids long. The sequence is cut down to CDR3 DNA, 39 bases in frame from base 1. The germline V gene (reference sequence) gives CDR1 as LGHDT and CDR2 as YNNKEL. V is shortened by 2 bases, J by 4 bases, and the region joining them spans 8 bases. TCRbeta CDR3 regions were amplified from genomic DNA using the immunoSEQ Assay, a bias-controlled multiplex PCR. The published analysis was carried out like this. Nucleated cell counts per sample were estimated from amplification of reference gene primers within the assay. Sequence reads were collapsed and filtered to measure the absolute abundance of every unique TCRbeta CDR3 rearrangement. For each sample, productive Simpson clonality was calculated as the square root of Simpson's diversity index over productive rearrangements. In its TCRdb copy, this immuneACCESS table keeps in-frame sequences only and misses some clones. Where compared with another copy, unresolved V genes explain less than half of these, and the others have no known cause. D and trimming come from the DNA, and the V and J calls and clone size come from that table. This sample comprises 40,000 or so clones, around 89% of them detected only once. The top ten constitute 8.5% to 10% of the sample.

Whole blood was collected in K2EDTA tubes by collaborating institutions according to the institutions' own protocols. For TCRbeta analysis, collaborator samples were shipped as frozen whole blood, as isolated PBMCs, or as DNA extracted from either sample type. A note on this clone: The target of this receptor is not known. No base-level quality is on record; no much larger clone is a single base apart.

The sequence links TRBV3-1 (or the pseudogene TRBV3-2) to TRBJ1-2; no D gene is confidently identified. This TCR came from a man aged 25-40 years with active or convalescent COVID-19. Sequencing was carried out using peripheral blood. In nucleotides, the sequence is TGTGCCAGCAGCCAAAAACAGTTCTATGGCTACACCTTC. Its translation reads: CASSQKQFYGYTF.